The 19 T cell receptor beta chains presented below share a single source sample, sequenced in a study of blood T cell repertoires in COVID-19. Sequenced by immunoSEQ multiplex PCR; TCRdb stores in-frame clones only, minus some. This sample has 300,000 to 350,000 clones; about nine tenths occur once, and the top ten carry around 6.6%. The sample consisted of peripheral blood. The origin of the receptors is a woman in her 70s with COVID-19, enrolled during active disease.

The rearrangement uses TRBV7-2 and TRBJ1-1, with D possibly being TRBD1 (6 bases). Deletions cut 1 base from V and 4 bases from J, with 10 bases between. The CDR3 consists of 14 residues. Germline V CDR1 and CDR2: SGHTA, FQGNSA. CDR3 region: CASSLGLGGTEAFF. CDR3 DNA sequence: TGTGCCAGCAGCTTAGGTTTAGGGGGCACTGAAGCTTTCTTT.

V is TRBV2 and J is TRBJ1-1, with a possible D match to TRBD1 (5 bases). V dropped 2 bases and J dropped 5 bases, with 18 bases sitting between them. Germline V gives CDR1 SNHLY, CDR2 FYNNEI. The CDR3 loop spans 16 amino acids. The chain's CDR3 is CASSERQMSGRTEAFF. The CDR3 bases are TGTGCCAGCAGTGAAAGACAGATGTCGGGGAGGACTGAAGCTTTCTTT.

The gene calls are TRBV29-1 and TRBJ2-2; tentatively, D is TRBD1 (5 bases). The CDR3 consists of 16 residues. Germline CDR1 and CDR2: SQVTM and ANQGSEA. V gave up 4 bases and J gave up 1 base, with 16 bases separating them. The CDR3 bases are TGCAGCGTTGCCCCGCAGGGCCGGATGAACACCGGGGAGCTGTTTTTT. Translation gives CSVAPQGRMNTGELFF.

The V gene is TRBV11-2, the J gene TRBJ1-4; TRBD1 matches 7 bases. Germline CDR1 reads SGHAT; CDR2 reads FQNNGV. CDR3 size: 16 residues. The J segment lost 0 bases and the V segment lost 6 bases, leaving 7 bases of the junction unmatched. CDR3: CASSPRTGPTNEKLFF. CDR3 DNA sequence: TGTGCCAGCAGTCCACGGACAGGACCAACTAATGAAAAACTGTTTTTT.

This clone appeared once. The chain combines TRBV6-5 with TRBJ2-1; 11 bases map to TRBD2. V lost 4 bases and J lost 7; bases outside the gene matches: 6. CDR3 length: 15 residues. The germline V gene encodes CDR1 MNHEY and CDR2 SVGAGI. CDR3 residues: CASSLLAGEWNEQFF. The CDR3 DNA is TGTGCCAGCAGTTTACTAGCGGGGGAGTGGAATGAGCAGTTCTTC.

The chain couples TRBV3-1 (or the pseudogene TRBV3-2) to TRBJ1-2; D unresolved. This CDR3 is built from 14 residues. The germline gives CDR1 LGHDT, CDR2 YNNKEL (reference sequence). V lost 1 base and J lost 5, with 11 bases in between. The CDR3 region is CASSQVGSWYGYTF. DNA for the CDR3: TGTGCCAGCAGCCAAGTCGGGTCTTGGTATGGCTACACCTTC.

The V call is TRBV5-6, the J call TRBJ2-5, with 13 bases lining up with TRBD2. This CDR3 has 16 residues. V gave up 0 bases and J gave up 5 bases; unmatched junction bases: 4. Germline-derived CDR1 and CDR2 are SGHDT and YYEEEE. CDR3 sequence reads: CASSLARLAGGETQYF. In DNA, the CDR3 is TGTGCCAGCAGCTTGGCCCGACTAGCGGGGGGCGAGACCCAGTACTTC.

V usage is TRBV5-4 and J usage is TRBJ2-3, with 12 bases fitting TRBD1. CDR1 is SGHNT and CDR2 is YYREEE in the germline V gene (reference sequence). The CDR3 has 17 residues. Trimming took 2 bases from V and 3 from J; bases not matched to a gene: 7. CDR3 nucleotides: TGTGCCAGCAGCTTTTCGGGACAGGGGGCGCGGACAGATACGCAGTATTTT. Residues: CASSFSGQGARTDTQYF.

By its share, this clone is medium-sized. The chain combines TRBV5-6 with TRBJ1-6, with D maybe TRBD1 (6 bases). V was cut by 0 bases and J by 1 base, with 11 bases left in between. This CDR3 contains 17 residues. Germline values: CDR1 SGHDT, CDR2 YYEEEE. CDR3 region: CASSLVQGESYNSPLHF. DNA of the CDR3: TGTGCCAGCAGCTTGGTACAGGGAGAATCCTATAATTCACCCCTCCACTTT.

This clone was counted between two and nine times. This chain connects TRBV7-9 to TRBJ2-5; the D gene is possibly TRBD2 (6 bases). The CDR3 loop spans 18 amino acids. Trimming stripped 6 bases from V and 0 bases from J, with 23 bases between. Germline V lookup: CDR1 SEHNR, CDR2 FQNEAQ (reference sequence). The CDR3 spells CASSFLEGSVLYQETQYF. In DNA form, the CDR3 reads TGTGCCAGCAGTTTTCTGGAGGGTAGCGTGCTGTACCAAGAGACCCAGTACTTC.

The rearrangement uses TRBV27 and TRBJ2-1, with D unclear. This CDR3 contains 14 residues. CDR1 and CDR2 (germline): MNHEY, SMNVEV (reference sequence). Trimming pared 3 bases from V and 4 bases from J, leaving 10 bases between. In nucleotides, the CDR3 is TGTGCCAGCAGTTTCGGGTTCCCTTACAATGAGCAGTTCTTC. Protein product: CASSFGFPYNEQFF.

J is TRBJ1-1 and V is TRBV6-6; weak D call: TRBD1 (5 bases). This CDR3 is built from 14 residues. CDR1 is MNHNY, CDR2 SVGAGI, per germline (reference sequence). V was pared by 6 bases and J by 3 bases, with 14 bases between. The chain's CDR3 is CASSFEEGYTEAFF. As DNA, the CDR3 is TGTGCCAGCAGCTTTGAGGAGGGGTACACTGAAGCTTTCTTT.

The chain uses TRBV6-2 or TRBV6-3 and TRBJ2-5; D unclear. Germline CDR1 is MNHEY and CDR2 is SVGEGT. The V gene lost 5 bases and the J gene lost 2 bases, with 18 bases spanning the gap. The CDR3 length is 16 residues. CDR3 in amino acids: CASSPSGAVLQETQYF. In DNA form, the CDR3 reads TGTGCCAGCAGTCCGTCGGGTGCAGTACTACAAGAGACCCAGTACTTC.

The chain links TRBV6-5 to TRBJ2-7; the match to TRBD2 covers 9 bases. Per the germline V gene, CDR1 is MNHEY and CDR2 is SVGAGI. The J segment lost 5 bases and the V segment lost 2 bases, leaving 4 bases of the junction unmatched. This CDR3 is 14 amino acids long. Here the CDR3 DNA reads TGTGCCAGCAGTTACGGCGGGGGGGTTGACGAGCAGTACTTC. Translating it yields CASSYGGGVDEQYF.

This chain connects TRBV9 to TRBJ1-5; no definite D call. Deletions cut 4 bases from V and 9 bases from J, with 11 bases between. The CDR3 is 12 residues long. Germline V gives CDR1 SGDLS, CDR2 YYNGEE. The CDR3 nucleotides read TGTGCCAGCAGCTCAGAGACGGGGCCCCAGCATTTT. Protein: CASSSETGPQHF.

In nucleotides, the CDR3 is TGTGCCAGCAGCTTGCGGGTGACCTTTCCTTCGCCCCTCCACTTT. Translation: CASSLRVTFPSPLHF. V is TRBV5-6 and J is TRBJ1-6; D remains ambiguous. Germline V gene data show CDR1 as SGHDT and CDR2 as YYEEEE. Between the trimmed V and J ends, which lost 1 base and 13 bases, there was a span of 18 bases. The length of the CDR3 is 15 residues.

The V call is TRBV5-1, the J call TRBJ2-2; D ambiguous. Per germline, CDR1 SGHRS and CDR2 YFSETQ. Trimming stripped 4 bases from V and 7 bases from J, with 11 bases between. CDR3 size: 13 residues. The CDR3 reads CASSPRVGGELFF. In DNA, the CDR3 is TGCGCCAGCAGCCCTCGGGTCGGCGGGGAGCTGTTTTTT.

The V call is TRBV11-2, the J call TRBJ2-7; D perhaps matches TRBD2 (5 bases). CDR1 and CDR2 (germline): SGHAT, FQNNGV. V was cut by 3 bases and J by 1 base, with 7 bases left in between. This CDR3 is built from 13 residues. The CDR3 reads CASSFEGSYEQYF. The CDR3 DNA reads TGTGCCAGCAGCTTCGAGGGTTCCTACGAGCAGTACTTC.

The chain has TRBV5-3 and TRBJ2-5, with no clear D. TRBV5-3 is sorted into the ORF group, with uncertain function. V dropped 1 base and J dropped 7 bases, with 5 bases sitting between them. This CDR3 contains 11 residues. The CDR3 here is CARSLWRTQYF. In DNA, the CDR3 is TGTGCCAGAAGCTTGTGGAGGACCCAGTACTTC.